Given below is one T cell receptor beta chain in context. Here immunoSEQ multiplex PCR was the method, and the copy in TCRdb shows in-frame clones only, minus some. This table holds 180,000 or so clones, over 70% found once. V was trimmed by 0 bases and J by 6 bases, leaving 13 bases between them. Germline V gene sequence: CDR1 SGHRS, CDR2 YFSETQ. This CDR3 is built from 14 residues. This sample was taken from a study of blood T cell repertoires in COVID-19. Participants were aged about 18 to 100 years from about 25 US areas. Allocation to cohorts depended on clinical history reported by the participants.

This chain joins TRBV5-1 and TRBJ2-7, with D hard to call. The receptor comes from a man aged 45 to 65 who had recovered from COVID-19. Sequenced sample: PBMCs or T cells enriched from blood (not recorded which). The CDR3 nucleotides read TGCGCCAGCAGCTTGGGGCAACCCTCGGGCGAGCAGTACTTC. Translating it yields CASSLGQPSGEQYF.